Presented here are 4 T cell receptor beta chains from one specimen sequenced in a study of T cells in Graves' hyperthyroidism and ophthalmopathy. RNA transcripts were the template for amplifying TCR beta CDR3 regions. RT-PCR in the first round (using the HTBI primer set) targeted the TCR CDR3. One entry per CDR3 protein results from TCRdb running MiXCR on the multiplex PCR reads. Of around 690,000 distinct CDR3 sequences in the sample, 15% to 20% are singletons; the top ten hold 15% to 17%. Sequencing was carried out using blood. These receptors were collected from a man aged 50 to 60 with Graves' hyperthyroidism.

This clonotype appeared many times. The junction differs from germline at one of its ends, possibly a read error. The CDR3 loop is CASSMGTGVNNEAFF. The DNA of the CDR3 is TGTGCCAGTAGTATGGGGACAGGGGTGAACAATGAAGCTTTCTTT. This chain joins TRBV19 and TRBJ1-1, with 10 bases fitting TRBD1. Germline V gene sequence: CDR1 LNHDA, CDR2 SQIVND (reference sequence). The length of the CDR3 is 15 residues.

This clonotype came up many times. DNA of the CDR3: TGTGCCAGCAGTTCTCCGGGACAGGGTAACTATGGCTACACCTTC. This sequence encodes CASSSPGQGNYGYTF. The chain carries TRBV27 and TRBJ1-2; TRBD1 aligns across 9 bases. J lost 1 base, V lost 4 bases, and 4 bases had no gene match. The CDR3 has 15 amino acids. Germline V gene lookup returns CDR1 MNHEY and CDR2 SMNVEV (reference sequence).

Only a few counts were recorded for this clonotype. The rearrangement joins TRBV27 to TRBJ2-3, with D maybe TRBD1 (6 bases). CDR3 length: 13 residues. Germline V gives CDR1 MNHEY, CDR2 SMNVEV (reference sequence). Trimming took 7 bases from V and 0 from J, leaving 8 bases between them. The CDR3 loop reads CASNRASTDTQYF. The CDR3 DNA reads as TGTGCCAGCAACAGGGCTAGCACAGATACGCAGTATTTT.

In this sample, this clonotype turned up many times. The chain couples TRBV12-3 or TRBV12-4 to TRBJ2-1, with 8 bases aligning to TRBD1. Trimming at V came to 4 bases and at J to 9 bases, leaving 8 bases not matched to a gene. This CDR3 spans 14 amino acids. The CDR3 loop reads CASSSQQGVSEQFF. The CDR3 bases are TGTGCCAGCAGTTCCCAACAGGGGGTTAGTGAGCAGTTCTTC.